This T cell receptor (beta chain) was sequenced for a study of blood T cell repertoires in COVID-19. The CDR3 sequence is 15 residues long. The germline CDR1 and CDR2 sequences are LGHNA and YNFKEQ. V shed 1 base and J 6 bases; nucleotides not matched to a gene: 6. This study enrolled people aged roughly 18 to 100 from roughly 22 US geographic areas. Profiling relied on immunoSEQ multiplex PCR, and the TCRdb table lists in-frame clones only, not all of them. The table lists about 170,000 clones, about 91% of them singletons, with roughly 0.82% in the top ten. The chain has TRBV4-2 and TRBJ1-2; 9 positions match TRBD1. The clonotype was recovered from a woman aged 18-30 years who had recovered from COVID-19. Sample: PBMCs or T cells enriched from blood (not recorded which). This CDR3 is CASSQGGQGYDGYTF. The CDR3 DNA reads as TGTGCCAGCAGCCAAGGAGGACAGGGGTACGATGGCTACACCTTC.